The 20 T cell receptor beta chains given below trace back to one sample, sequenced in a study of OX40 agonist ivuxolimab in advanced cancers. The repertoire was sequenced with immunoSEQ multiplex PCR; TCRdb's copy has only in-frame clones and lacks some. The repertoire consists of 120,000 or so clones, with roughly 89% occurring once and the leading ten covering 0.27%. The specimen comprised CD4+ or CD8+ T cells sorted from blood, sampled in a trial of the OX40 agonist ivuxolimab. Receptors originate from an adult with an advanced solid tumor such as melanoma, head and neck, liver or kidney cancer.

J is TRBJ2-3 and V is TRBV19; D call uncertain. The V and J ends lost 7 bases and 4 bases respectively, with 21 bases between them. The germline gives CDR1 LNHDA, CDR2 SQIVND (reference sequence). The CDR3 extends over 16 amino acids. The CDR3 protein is CASTLDLGSSPDTQYF. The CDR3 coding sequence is TGTGCCAGTACACTCGATTTGGGTAGTAGCCCAGATACGCAGTATTTT.

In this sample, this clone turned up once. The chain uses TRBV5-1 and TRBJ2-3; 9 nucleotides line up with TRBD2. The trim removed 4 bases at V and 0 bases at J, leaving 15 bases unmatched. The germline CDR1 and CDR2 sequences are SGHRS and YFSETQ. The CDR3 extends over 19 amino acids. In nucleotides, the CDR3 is TGCGCCAGCAGCCGGGGGTTGTCTAGCGGGAAATCTAGCACAGATACGCAGTATTTT. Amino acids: CASSRGLSSGKSSTDTQYF.

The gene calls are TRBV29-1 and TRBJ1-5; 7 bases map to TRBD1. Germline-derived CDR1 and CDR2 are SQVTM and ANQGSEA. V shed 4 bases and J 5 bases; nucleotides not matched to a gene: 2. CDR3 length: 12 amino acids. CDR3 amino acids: CSVVTGDQPQHF. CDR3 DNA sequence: TGCAGCGTTGTTACAGGGGATCAGCCCCAGCATTTT.

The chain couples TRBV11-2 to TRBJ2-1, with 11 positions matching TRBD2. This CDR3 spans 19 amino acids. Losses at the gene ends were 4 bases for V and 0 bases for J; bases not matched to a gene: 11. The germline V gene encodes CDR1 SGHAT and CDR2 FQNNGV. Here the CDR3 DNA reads TGTGCCAGCAGCTCCCGGGGTAGCGGGGGGGGAAGCTCCTACAATGAGCAGTTCTTC. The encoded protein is CASSSRGSGGGSSYNEQFF.

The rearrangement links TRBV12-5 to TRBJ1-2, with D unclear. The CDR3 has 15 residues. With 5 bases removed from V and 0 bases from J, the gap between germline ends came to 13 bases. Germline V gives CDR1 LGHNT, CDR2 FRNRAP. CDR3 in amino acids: CASGLSLGANYGYTF. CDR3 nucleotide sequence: TGTGCTAGTGGTCTCTCTCTGGGAGCTAACTATGGCTACACCTTC.

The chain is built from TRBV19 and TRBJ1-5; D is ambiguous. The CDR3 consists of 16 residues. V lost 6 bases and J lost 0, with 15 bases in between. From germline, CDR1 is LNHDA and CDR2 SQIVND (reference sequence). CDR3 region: CASRKDGRISNQPQHF. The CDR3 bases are TGTGCCAGTAGGAAGGACGGACGGATTAGCAATCAGCCCCAGCATTTT.

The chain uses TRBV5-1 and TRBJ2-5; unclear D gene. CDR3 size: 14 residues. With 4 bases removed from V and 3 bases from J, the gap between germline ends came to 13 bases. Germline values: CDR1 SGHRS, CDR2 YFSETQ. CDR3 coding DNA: TGCGCCAGCAGCCCAGGAAGTGGGAAAGAGACCCAGTACTTC. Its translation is CASSPGSGKETQYF.

The CDR3 DNA reads TGCGCCAGCAGCTTGGTGGGCAGGGGAACTCATGGCTACACCTTC. Translation gives CASSLVGRGTHGYTF. The chain couples TRBV5-1 to TRBJ1-2, with a weak D call TRBD1 (6 bases). The germline V and J ends were trimmed by 0 bases and 6 bases, with 15 bases remaining between them. The CDR3 loop spans 15 amino acids. Per germline, CDR1 SGHRS and CDR2 YFSETQ.

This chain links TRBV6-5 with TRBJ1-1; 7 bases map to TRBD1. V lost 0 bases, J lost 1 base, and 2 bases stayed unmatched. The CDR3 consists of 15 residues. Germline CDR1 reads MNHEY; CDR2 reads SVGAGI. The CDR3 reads CASSYSDRPNTEAFF. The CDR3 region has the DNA TGTGCCAGCAGTTACTCGGACAGGCCGAACACTGAAGCTTTCTTT.

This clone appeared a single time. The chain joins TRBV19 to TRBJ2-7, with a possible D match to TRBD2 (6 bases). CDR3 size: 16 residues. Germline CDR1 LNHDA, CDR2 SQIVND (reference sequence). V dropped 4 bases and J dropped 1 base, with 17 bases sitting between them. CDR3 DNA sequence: TGTGCCAGTAGTAATAAGTGGGAGGAGATATCCTACGAGCAGTACTTC. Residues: CASSNKWEEISYEQYF. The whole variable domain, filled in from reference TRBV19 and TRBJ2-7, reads DGGITQSPKYLFRKEGQNVTLSCEQNLNHDAMYWYRQDPGQGLRLIYYSQIVNDFQKGDIAEGYSVSREKKESFPLTVTSAQKNPTAFYLCASSNKWEEISYEQYFGPGTRLTVT.

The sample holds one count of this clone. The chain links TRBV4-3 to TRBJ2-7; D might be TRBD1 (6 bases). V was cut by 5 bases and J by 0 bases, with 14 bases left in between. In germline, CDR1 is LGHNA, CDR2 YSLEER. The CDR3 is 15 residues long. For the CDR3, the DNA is TGCGCCAGCAGCGTGGAGGCAGGGGTCTCCTACGAGCAGTACTTC. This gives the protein CASSVEAGVSYEQYF.

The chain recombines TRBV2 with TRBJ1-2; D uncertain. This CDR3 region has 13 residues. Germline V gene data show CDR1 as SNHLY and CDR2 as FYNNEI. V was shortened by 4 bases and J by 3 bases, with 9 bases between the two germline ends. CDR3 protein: CASSVSSDYGYTF. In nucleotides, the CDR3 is TGTGCCAGCAGTGTTTCGTCAGACTATGGCTACACCTTC.

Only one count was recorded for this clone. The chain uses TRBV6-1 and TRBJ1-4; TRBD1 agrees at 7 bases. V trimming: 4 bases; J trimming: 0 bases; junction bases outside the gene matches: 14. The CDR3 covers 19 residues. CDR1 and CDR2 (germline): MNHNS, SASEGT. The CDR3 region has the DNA TGTGCCAGCAGTGGTCGGACAGGAGACCTCCTCGCAACTAATGAAAAACTGTTTTTT. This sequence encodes CASSGRTGDLLATNEKLFF.

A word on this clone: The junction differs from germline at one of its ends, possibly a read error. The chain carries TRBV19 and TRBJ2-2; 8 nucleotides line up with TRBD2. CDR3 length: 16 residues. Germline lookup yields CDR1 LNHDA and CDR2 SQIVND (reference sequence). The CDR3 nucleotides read TGTGCCAGTAATATACAGGAACGGGAGGGCCCCGGGGAGCTGTTTTTT. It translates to CASNIQEREGPGELFF.

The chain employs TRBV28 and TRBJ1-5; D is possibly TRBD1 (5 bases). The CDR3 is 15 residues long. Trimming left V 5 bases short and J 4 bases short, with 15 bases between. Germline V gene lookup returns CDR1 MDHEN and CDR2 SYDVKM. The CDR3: CASSPSGIWNQPQHF. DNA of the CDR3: TGTGCCAGCAGTCCCTCAGGGATTTGGAATCAGCCCCAGCATTTT.

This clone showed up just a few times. The CDR3 DNA reads as TGCGCCAGCAGCTCCCCCGGGACTAGAGAGACCCAGTACTTC. Encoded protein: CASSSPGTRETQYF. This chain uses TRBV5-1 with TRBJ2-5; TRBD2 matches at 8 bases. The germline gives CDR1 SGHRS, CDR2 YFSETQ. The CDR3 extends over 14 amino acids. V trimming: 3 bases; J trimming: 4 bases; junction bases outside the gene matches: 5.

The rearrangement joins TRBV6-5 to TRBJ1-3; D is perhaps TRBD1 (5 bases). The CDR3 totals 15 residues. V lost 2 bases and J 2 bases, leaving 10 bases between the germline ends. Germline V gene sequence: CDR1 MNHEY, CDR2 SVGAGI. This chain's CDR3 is CASSYGGDTGNTIYF. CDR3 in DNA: TGTGCCAGCAGTTACGGGGGGGATACTGGAAACACCATATATTTT.

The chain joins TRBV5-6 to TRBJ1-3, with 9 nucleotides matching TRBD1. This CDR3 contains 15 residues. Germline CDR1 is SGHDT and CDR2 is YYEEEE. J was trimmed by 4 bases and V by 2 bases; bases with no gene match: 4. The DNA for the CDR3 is TGTGCCAGCAGCTTCCCCACAGGGGGCGGAAACACCATATATTTT. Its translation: CASSFPTGGGNTIYF.

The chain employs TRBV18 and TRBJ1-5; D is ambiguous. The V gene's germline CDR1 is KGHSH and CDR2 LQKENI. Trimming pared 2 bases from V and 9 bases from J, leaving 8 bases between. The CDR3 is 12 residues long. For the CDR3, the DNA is TGTGCCAGCTCACCAACAAGGTTGCCCCAGCATTTT. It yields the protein CASSPTRLPQHF.

CDR3 sequence: CSVKETETQYF. CDR3 in DNA: TGCAGCGTCAAAGAGACCGAGACCCAGTACTTC. This chain uses TRBV29-1 with TRBJ2-5; no clear D gene. V gave up 6 bases and J gave up 5 bases, with 10 bases separating them. The germline CDR1 and CDR2 sequences are SQVTM and ANQGSEA. CDR3 length: 11 amino acids.